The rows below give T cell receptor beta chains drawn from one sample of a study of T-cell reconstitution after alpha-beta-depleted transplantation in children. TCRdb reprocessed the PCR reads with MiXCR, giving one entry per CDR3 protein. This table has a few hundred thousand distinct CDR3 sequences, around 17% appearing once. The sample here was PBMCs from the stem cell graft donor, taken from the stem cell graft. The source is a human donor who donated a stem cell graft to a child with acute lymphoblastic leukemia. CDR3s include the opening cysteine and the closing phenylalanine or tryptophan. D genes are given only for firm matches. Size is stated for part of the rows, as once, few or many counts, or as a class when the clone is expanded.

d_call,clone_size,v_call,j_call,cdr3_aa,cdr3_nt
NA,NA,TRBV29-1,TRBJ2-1,CSVDERASSYNEQFF,TGCAGCGTTGACGAGCGGGCGAGCTCCTACAATGAGCAGTTCTTC
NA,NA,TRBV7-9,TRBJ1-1,CASSRQDGNTEAFF,TGTGCCAGCAGCAGGCAGGACGGGAACACTGAAGCTTTCTTT
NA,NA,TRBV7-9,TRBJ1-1,CASSQGRSTEAFF,TGTGCCAGCAGCCAGGGACGGTCTACTGAAGCTTTCTTT
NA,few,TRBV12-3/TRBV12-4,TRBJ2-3,CASSLDYFTDTQYF,TGTGCCAGCAGTTTGGACTATTTCACAGATACGCAGTATTTT
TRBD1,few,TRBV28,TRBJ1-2,CASSPSGQPAWWYTF,TGTGCCAGCAGTCCGTCGGGACAGCCAGCTTGGTGGTACACCTTC
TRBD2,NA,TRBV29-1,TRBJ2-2,CSVEGLAGMNTGELFF,TGCAGCGTGGAAGGACTAGCGGGTATGAACACCGGGGAGCTGTTTTTT
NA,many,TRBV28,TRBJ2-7,CASTKAFSGEQYF,TGTGCCAGCACCAAAGCCTTCAGCGGCGAGCAGTACTTC
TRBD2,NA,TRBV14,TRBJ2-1,CASSPDNEGLARPDEQFF,TGTGCCAGCAGCCCCGATAATGAGGGACTAGCTCGCCCGGATGAGCAGTTCTTC
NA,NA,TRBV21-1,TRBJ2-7,CASISVPSSYEQYF,TGTGCCAGCATCTCCGTTCCTTCTTCCTACGAGCAGTACTTC
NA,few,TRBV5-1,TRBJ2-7,CASSLVDNTYEQYF,TGCGCCAGCAGCTTGGTCGACAATACCTACGAGCAGTACTTC
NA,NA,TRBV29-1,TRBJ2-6,CSVRVPGANVLTF,TGCAGCGTGAGGGTGCCCGGGGCCAACGTCCTGACTTTC
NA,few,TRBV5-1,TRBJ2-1,CASGGPSYNEQFF,TGCGCCAGCGGGGGTCCCTCCTACAATGAGCAGTTCTTC
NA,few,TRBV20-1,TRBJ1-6,CSAQRRGGTPLHF,TGCAGTGCCCAACGGAGGGGAGGGACACCCCTCCACTTT
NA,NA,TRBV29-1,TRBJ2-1,CSVEAGGARPVNEQFF,TGCAGCGTTGAGGCTGGGGGTGCGAGGCCTGTAAATGAGCAGTTCTTC
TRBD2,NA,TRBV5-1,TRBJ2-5,CASSLLSGRAVIETQYF,TGCGCCAGCAGCTTGCTGAGCGGGAGGGCCGTCATAGAGACCCAGTACTTC
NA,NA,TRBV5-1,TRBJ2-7,CASSVIDSYEQYF,TGCGCCAGCAGCGTAATCGACAGCTACGAGCAGTACTTC
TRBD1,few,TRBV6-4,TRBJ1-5,CASSVGQGASQHF,TGTGCCAGCAGCGTGGGACAGGGAGCTTCCCAGCATTTT
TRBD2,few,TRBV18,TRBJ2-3,CATLAGRSTDTQYF,TGTGCCACACTAGCGGGCCGGAGCACAGATACGCAGTATTTT
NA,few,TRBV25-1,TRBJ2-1,CASSEFRHNEQFF,TGTGCCAGCAGTGAATTTAGGCACAATGAGCAGTTCTTC
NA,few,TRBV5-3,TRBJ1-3,CASSDHPRSPSGNTIYF,TGTGCCAGCAGCGACCACCCCAGGAGCCCCTCTGGAAACACCATATATTTT
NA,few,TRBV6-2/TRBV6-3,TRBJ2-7,CASNQGVGEQYF,TGTGCCAGCAACCAGGGTGTTGGCGAGCAGTACTTC
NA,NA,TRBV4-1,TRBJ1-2,CASRPPGTNYGYTF,TGCGCCAGCCGCCCTCCAGGCACTAACTATGGCTACACCTTC
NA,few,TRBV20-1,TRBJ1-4,CSARVEGRTTNEKLFF,TGCAGTGCTAGAGTGGAGGGACGGACAACTAATGAAAAACTGTTTTTT
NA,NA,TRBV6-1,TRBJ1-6,CASRTPQGWGFNSPLHF,TGTGCCAGCAGGACACCACAGGGCTGGGGGTTTAATTCACCCCTCCACTTT
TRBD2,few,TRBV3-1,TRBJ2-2,CASSQAAAGDTGELFF,TGTGCCAGCAGCCAAGCGGCAGCGGGGGACACCGGGGAGCTGTTTTTT
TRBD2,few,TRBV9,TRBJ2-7,CASSRASGRYEDEQYF,TGTGCCAGCAGTCGGGCTAGCGGGAGGTATGAGGACGAGCAGTACTTC